Listed here are 29 T cell receptor beta chains from one sample, sequenced in a study of shared clonotypes between healthy human individuals. Sequenced by immunoSEQ multiplex PCR; TCRdb stores in-frame clones only, minus some. This table holds about 2 million clones, about 95% found once. Naive CD8 cells were CD45RO-negative, positively selected for CCR7, excluding terminally differentiated effector memory CD45RA+ cells. The material sequenced was naive CD8+ T cells sorted from blood. These receptors all come from a young man in good health.

This chain uses TRBV19 with TRBJ1-2; a possible D gene is TRBD1 (6 bases). Germline loops: CDR1 LNHDA, CDR2 SQIVND (reference sequence). The CDR3 has 15 residues. Trimming took off 7 bases at V and 4 bases at J, with 19 bases between the two ends. The CDR3 DNA is TGTGCCAGTACTGGCGACAACAGGGTAACCTATGGCTACACCTTC. It encodes CASTGDNRVTYGYTF. Full variable domain (missing parts from reference TRBV19 and TRBJ1-2): DGGITQSPKYLFRKEGQNVTLSCEQNLNHDAMYWYRQDPGQGLRLIYYSQIVNDFQKGDIAEGYSVSREKKESFPLTVTSAQKNPTAFYLCASTGDNRVTYGYTFGSGTRLTVV.

V gene TRBV4-3 combines with J gene TRBJ1-2; a possible D gene is TRBD1 (5 bases). The CDR3 contains 15 residues. Trimming stripped 0 bases from V and 5 bases from J, with 13 bases between. CDR1 is LGHNA, CDR2 YSLEER, per germline. The CDR3 reads CASSQDVLGGYGYTF. The CDR3 region has the DNA TGCGCCAGCAGCCAAGATGTCCTGGGGGGATATGGCTACACCTTC.

The V and J genes are TRBV5-1 and TRBJ2-7; TRBD1 aligns across 9 bases. With V trimmed by 4 bases and J by 4 bases, 9 bases remained unmatched. The CDR3 extends over 15 amino acids. Germline CDR1 and CDR2: SGHRS and YFSETQ. The CDR3 is CASSGSDRGIYEQYF. The DNA of the CDR3 is TGCGCCAGCAGCGGCTCGGACAGGGGCATTTACGAGCAGTACTTC.

Notes on this clone: This same CDR3 is encoded by further DNA sequences in the sample. This sequence joins TRBV4-1 and TRBJ1-1, with TRBD1 identical over 9 bases. Germline CDR1 MGHRA, CDR2 YSYEKL. V lost 1 base to trimming and J lost 1 base; unmatched junction nucleotides: 4. The CDR3 is made up of 16 amino acids. CDR3 DNA sequence: TGCGCCAGCAGCCAAGGGACAGGGGTGGGGAACACTGAAGCTTTCTTT. This gives the protein CASSQGTGVGNTEAFF.

V gene TRBV2 combines with J gene TRBJ2-7; 9 nucleotides match TRBD2. The CDR3 has 14 residues. J gave up 5 bases and V 5 bases, and 7 bases lay outside the gene matches. Germline V gene sequence: CDR1 SNHLY, CDR2 FYNNEI. The CDR3 region is CASSWTSEGNEQYF. CDR3 DNA sequence: TGTGCCAGCAGTTGGACTAGCGAAGGCAACGAGCAGTACTTC.

The chain joins TRBV6-1 to TRBJ2-7, with D hard to call. The CDR3 covers 15 residues. The V gene's germline CDR1 is MNHNS and CDR2 SASEGT. The V gene lost 2 bases and the J gene lost 4 bases, with 15 bases spanning the gap. CDR3 in DNA: TGTGCCAGCAGTGAAATAGTTAGTCATCCGTACGAGCAGTACTTC. Amino acids: CASSEIVSHPYEQYF.

The V call is TRBV13, the J call TRBJ2-2; 10 positions agree with TRBD1. CDR1 is PRHDT, CDR2 FYEKMQ, per germline (reference sequence). V lost 5 bases to trimming and J lost 4 bases; unmatched junction nucleotides: 13. The CDR3 covers 18 residues. CDR3 residues: CASSPAGDRGPGTGELFF. CDR3 nucleotide sequence: TGTGCCAGCAGCCCGGCGGGGGACAGGGGACCGGGCACCGGGGAGCTGTTTTTT.

The chain is built from TRBV28 and TRBJ2-7; tentative D call: TRBD1 (6 bases). V was trimmed by 2 bases and J by 3 bases, leaving 17 bases between them. The V gene's germline CDR1 is MDHEN and CDR2 SYDVKM. CDR3 length equals 16 residues. CDR3 DNA: TGTGCCAGCAGTTTACCCCTTGGTGCAGGGGACTACGAGCAGTACTTC. Encoded protein: CASSLPLGAGDYEQYF.

V is TRBV10-2 and J is TRBJ2-3; TRBD2 agrees at 10 bases. Trimming removed 2 bases from V and 1 base from J; junction bases left unmatched: 6. Germline V gives CDR1 WSHSY, CDR2 SAAADI. This CDR3 is 17 amino acids long. Here the CDR3 reads CASSELSGGVGTDTQYF. CDR3 sequence (DNA): TGCGCCAGCAGTGAGCTAAGCGGGGGGGTGGGCACAGATACGCAGTATTTT.

Comment on this clone: Other DNA sequences of this sample code for an identical CDR3. This chain links TRBV5-6 with TRBJ2-7; perhaps TRBD1 as D (6 bases). The V gene lost 0 bases and the J gene lost 2 bases, with 9 bases spanning the gap. In germline, CDR1 is SGHDT, CDR2 YYEEEE. This CDR3 comprises 14 residues. The CDR3 nucleotides read TGTGCCAGCAGCTTGGGCAGGGGCCCCTACGAGCAGTACTTC. Translated: CASSLGRGPYEQYF.

V usage is TRBV19 and J usage is TRBJ2-5; 9 nucleotides align to TRBD1. The CDR3 is made up of 14 amino acids. J gave up 5 bases and V 4 bases, and 5 bases lay outside the gene matches. Germline assignment: CDR1 LNHDA and CDR2 SQIVND (reference sequence). The CDR3 loop is CASSTGTGWETQYF. The DNA of the CDR3 is TGTGCCAGTAGTACCGGGACAGGGTGGGAGACCCAGTACTTC.

The chain has TRBV29-1 and TRBJ2-7; a possible D gene is TRBD2 (6 bases). This CDR3 comprises 14 residues. Germline V gene lookup returns CDR1 SQVTM and CDR2 ANQGSEA. The germline V and J ends were trimmed by 4 bases and 3 bases, with 16 bases remaining between them. The CDR3 nucleotides are TGCAGCGTTGTGGGCGGGGTAGCCAGCTACGAGCAGTACTTC. The encoded protein is CSVVGGVASYEQYF.

The rearrangement joins TRBV5-6 to TRBJ2-1; D tentatively reads TRBD1 or TRBD2 (5 bases each). Trimming stripped 5 bases from V and 5 bases from J, with 8 bases between. The CDR3 runs 12 residues. The V gene's germline CDR1 is SGHDT and CDR2 YYEEEE. CDR3 in DNA: TGTGCCAGCAGGGTGGGACACAATGAGCAGTTCTTC. Protein sequence: CASRVGHNEQFF.

CDR3 sequence: CASSLLGTGGTGELFF. The CDR3 DNA reads as TGTGCCAGCAGCTTACTTGGGACAGGGGGCACCGGGGAGCTGTTTTTT. The genes are TRBV7-6 and TRBJ2-2; TRBD1 matches 11 bases. The junction had 3 bases not matched to a gene; V was cut back by 2 bases and J by 4 bases. This CDR3 has 16 amino acids. Germline lookup yields CDR1 SGHVS and CDR2 FNYEAQ. Complete variable domain (other parts from reference TRBV7-6 and TRBJ2-2): GAGVSQSPRYKVTKRGQDVALRCDPISGHVSLYWYRQALGQGPEFLTYFNYEAQQDKSGLPNDRFSAERPEGSISTLTIQRTEQRDSAMYRCASSLLGTGGTGELFFGEGSRLTVL.

The chain employs TRBV29-1 and TRBJ2-1; D is unclear. The CDR3 runs 14 residues. V lost 0 bases, J lost 2 bases, and 8 bases lay in between. Looked up from germline, CDR1 is SQVTM and CDR2 is ANQGSEA. The DNA for the CDR3 is TGCAGCGTTGAAGAGGGTACCGCCTACAATGAGCAGTTCTTC. It translates to CSVEEGTAYNEQFF.

V usage is TRBV18 and J usage is TRBJ2-7; TRBD1 is a possible D gene (5 bases). Germline CDR1 and CDR2: KGHSH and LQKENI. The CDR3 extends over 15 amino acids. V lost 0 bases and J lost 3, with 12 bases in between. The CDR3 bases are TGTGCCAGCTCACCACCGATTGACAGTCTCTACGAGCAGTACTTC. It is translated as CASSPPIDSLYEQYF.

The rearrangement links TRBV19 to TRBJ2-7; unclear D gene. The CDR3 is 13 amino acids. The germline CDR1 and CDR2 sequences are LNHDA and SQIVND (reference sequence). With 2 bases removed from V and 5 bases from J, the gap between germline ends came to 10 bases. CDR3 region: CASSISQSHEQYF. The CDR3 bases are TGTGCCAGTAGTATATCTCAATCCCACGAGCAGTACTTC.

To note about this clone: Other nucleotide sequences in the sample specify the same CDR3. This sequence joins TRBV30 and TRBJ1-1; no clear D gene. Trimming shortened V by 0 bases and J by 4 bases, and 6 bases separated the two germline ends. The CDR3 loop spans 12 amino acids. The germline V gene has CDR1 GTSNPN and CDR2 SVGIG (reference sequence). This CDR3 is CAWSVGVTEAFF. The DNA for the CDR3 is TGTGCCTGGAGTGTCGGGGTCACTGAAGCTTTCTTT.

This clone was seen a single time. The rearrangement joins TRBV14 to TRBJ2-3; D is uncertain. V was pared by 5 bases and J by 0 bases, with 3 bases between. Germline values: CDR1 SGHDN, CDR2 FVKESK. This CDR3 has 12 residues. CDR3 loop: CASSTSTDTQYF. CDR3 sequence (DNA): TGTGCCAGCAGCACTAGCACAGATACGCAGTATTTT.

This chain connects TRBV10-3 to TRBJ1-2; D is perhaps TRBD1 (6 bases). Germline CDR1 reads ENHRY; CDR2 reads SYGVKD. The germline V and J ends were trimmed by 4 bases and 3 bases, with 9 bases remaining between them. The CDR3 is 13 amino acids. The CDR3, as DNA: TGTGCCATCAGTGGGGGGCTGGACTATGGCTACACCTTC. It encodes CAISGGLDYGYTF.

The gene calls are TRBV2 and TRBJ1-1; D not certain. Germline V gene sequence: CDR1 SNHLY, CDR2 FYNNEI. The V gene lost 6 bases and the J gene lost 4 bases, with 18 bases spanning the gap. The CDR3 length is 15 residues. In nucleotides, the CDR3 is TGTGCCAGCAGCGACGACGGAGGGTGGGGCACTGAAGCTTTCTTT. It translates to CASSDDGGWGTEAFF.

This chain joins TRBV19 and TRBJ1-1; D not resolved. The CDR3 is 14 residues long. With 6 bases removed from V and 3 bases from J, the gap between germline ends came to 14 bases. CDR1 LNHDA and CDR2 SQIVND come from the germline V gene (reference sequence). Written as DNA, the CDR3 is TGTGCCAGTAGGGTGGACCTTGAGGACACTGAAGCTTTCTTT. Protein: CASRVDLEDTEAFF.

For the CDR3, the DNA is TGTGCCAGCAGCTTAGCGACGGGTCCGCTTAGCGGGGAGCTGTTTTTT. Translation gives CASSLATGPLSGELFF. The chain couples TRBV7-9 to TRBJ2-2, with D hard to call. This CDR3 contains 16 residues. V lost 0 bases, J lost 7 bases, and 15 bases lay in between. CDR1 is SEHNR, CDR2 FQNEAQ, per germline (reference sequence). Full variable domain (outside the CDR3, taken from reference TRBV7-9 and TRBJ2-2): DTGVSQNPRHKITKRGQNVTFRCDPISEHNRLYWYRQTLGQGPEFLTYFQNEAQLEKSRLLSDRFSAERPKGSFSTLEIQRTEQGDSAMYLCASSLATGPLSGELFFGEGSRLTVL.

This chain connects TRBV11-2 to TRBJ2-7; either TRBD1 or TRBD2 may supply D (6 bases each). Germline assignment: CDR1 SGHAT and CDR2 FQNNGV. Trimming left V 3 bases short and J 6 bases short, with 21 bases between. This CDR3 contains 16 residues. The DNA of the CDR3 is TGTGCCAGCAGCTTCTGGGCTAGCGCCCAGGGGAGCGAGCAGTACTTC. Translated, it gives CASSFWASAQGSEQYF.

This chain connects TRBV5-1 to TRBJ2-1; TRBD2 agrees at 11 bases. Unmatched junction bases numbered 6, after V lost 3 bases and J lost 4 bases. Germline-derived CDR1 and CDR2 are SGHRS and YFSETQ. The CDR3 is 16 amino acids. The CDR3, as DNA: TGCGCCAGCAGCTCAACTAGCGGGGGAGTTTACAATGAGCAGTTCTTC. Translating gives CASSSTSGGVYNEQFF.

The J gene is TRBJ2-1, the V gene TRBV10-3; TRBD1 matches at 8 bases. Trimming at V came to 3 bases and at J to 4 bases, leaving 5 bases not matched to a gene. Germline loops: CDR1 ENHRY, CDR2 SYGVKD. The CDR3 has 15 residues. CDR3 bases: TGTGCCATCAGTGACCCGGGACAGGCATACAATGAGCAGTTCTTC. Protein: CAISDPGQAYNEQFF.

The rearrangement uses TRBV27 and TRBJ2-7, with D possibly called TRBD1 or TRBD2 (5 bases each). Germline CDR1 MNHEY, CDR2 SMNVEV (reference sequence). V lost 8 bases and J lost 2, with 16 bases in between. The CDR3 loop spans 14 amino acids. CDR3 protein: CASRPGPKTYEQYF. Written as DNA, the CDR3 is TGTGCCAGCCGACCGGGACCGAAAACCTACGAGCAGTACTTC.

This clone was detected only once. The rearrangement links TRBV10-3 to TRBJ2-7; D not resolved. This CDR3 is built from 14 residues. Trimming left V 2 bases short and J 5 bases short, with 13 bases between. CDR1 ENHRY and CDR2 SYGVKD come from the germline V gene. This CDR3 is CAISESSRSNEQYF. The CDR3 nucleotides are TGTGCCATCAGTGAGAGTAGCAGGTCCAACGAGCAGTACTTC.

The chain has TRBV28 and TRBJ1-5, with 10 positions matching TRBD1. CDR3 length: 14 residues. J gave up 6 bases and V 5 bases, and 4 bases lay outside the gene matches. CDR1 MDHEN and CDR2 SYDVKM come from the germline V gene. The CDR3 sequence: CASSRTGGFQPQHF. The CDR3 DNA reads as TGTGCCAGCAGTCGGACAGGGGGTTTTCAGCCCCAGCATTTT. Full variable domain (remainder filled in from reference TRBV28 and TRBJ1-5): DVKVTQSSRYLVKRTGEKVFLECVQDMDHENMFWYRQDPGLGLRLIYFSYDVKMKEKGDIPEGYSVSREKKERFSLILESASTNQTSMYLCASSRTGGFQPQHFGDGTRLSIL.